This TCR beta chain originates from a study of healthy donors' naive CD4 and CD8 T cells. Looking at the study overall: Donors, half of them female, were 20-25, 40-50 or 60-70 years old.

The J segment lost 3 bases and the V segment lost 1 base, leaving 3 bases of the junction unmatched. Germline CDR1 and CDR2: MNHEY and SVGEGT. This CDR3 comprises 15 residues. Starting from around 470 ng of total RNA, TCR libraries were made with linear amplification. TCRdb called the reads again in MiXCR, with one record for every CDR3 protein. Of roughly 200,000 distinct CDR3 sequences listed, over 60% are singletons. This clonotype was seen a single time. The receptor's source is a pool of human donors in good health; the sample pools cells from several healthy donors. The chain couples TRBV6-2 or TRBV6-3 to TRBJ1-5; TRBD1 matches at 7 bases. Sample: naive CD4+ and CD8+ T cells sorted from blood, pooled from several donors. CDR3 DNA sequence: TGTGCCAGCAGTTACTTACAGGGGATCAATCAGCCCCAGCATTTT. This codes for CASSYLQGINQPQHF.